The 3 T cell receptor beta chains below all came from one sample that was sequenced in a study of CD8 T cells in Susac syndrome. When the RNA was reverse transcribed, random hexamers were used with an input of about 0.45 to 1 ug. TCRdb re-analysed the immunoSEQ multiplex PCR reads in MiXCR, keeping a single row per CDR3 protein. The sample shows 84,000 or so distinct CDR3 sequences, 85% to 95% of them seen only once. The sequenced material came from CD8+ T cells from PBMCs. Source of these receptors: a human donor with Susac syndrome.

The genes are TRBV5-1 and TRBJ2-7; tentative D call: TRBD2 (6 bases). Germline CDR1 reads SGHRS; CDR2 reads YFSETQ. This CDR3 spans 13 amino acids. Trimming cost V 6 bases and J 2 bases, with 12 bases left between them. The CDR3 sequence is CASKPEGPYEQYF. The CDR3 nucleotides read TGCGCCAGCAAGCCGGAGGGCCCCTACGAGCAGTACTTC.

V and J are TRBV2 and TRBJ2-6; perhaps TRBD1 as D (5 bases). Germline V gives CDR1 SNHLY, CDR2 FYNNEI. V was pared by 6 bases and J by 0 bases, with 9 bases between. The CDR3 consists of 15 residues. CDR3 loop: CASSETASGANVLTF. CDR3 coding DNA: TGTGCCAGCAGCGAGACAGCCTCTGGGGCCAACGTCCTGACTTTC.

The rearrangement uses TRBV28 and TRBJ2-7; a possible D gene is TRBD2 (6 bases). This CDR3 has 17 residues. Looked up from germline, CDR1 is MDHEN and CDR2 is SYDVKM. V lost 5 bases, J lost 3 bases, and 23 bases lay in between. DNA for the CDR3: TGTGCCAGCAGTCCCGGAGAAAGGGGCATGGGACTCTACGAGCAGTACTTC. As protein: CASSPGERGMGLYEQYF.